Listed below are T cell receptor beta chains from one sample, sequenced in a study of STAT5B mutations in CD4+ large granular lymphocyte leukemia. Measured with immunoSEQ multiplex PCR; TCRdb has only the in-frame clones, and not every one. Of about 28,000 clones listed, about 81% are singletons. Sequencing was performed on CD4+ T cells from blood buffy coats. The receptors originated from a human donor in good health. Both conserved end residues are part of each CDR3. The D gene is left open where the match is weak. Not every row has a clone size; where given, it reads once, few, many or a size class.

clone_size	v_call	d_call	j_call	cdr3_aa	cdr3_nt
-	TRBV7-8	-	TRBJ2-3	CASSLGAMLDTQYF	TGTGCCAGCAGCTTAGGGGCTATGTTGGATACGCAGTATTTT
-	TRBV7-6	-	TRBJ2-1	CASSPGPYNEQFF	TGTGCCAGCAGCCCCGGGCCCTACAATGAGCAGTTCTTC
-	TRBV7-2	-	TRBJ2-2	CASSLVGGAFTGELFF	TGTGCCAGCAGCTTAGTGGGGGGCGCTTTCACCGGGGAGCTGTTTTTT
-	TRBV4-1	-	TRBJ1-6	CASSQEGSYNSPLHF	TGCGCCAGCAGCCAAGAGGGCTCCTATAATTCACCCCTCCACTTT
-	TRBV7-9	-	TRBJ2-7	CASSSQIAGPAGEQYF	TGTGCCAGCAGTTCACAAATTGCGGGACCGGCGGGCGAGCAGTACTTC
-	TRBV6-5	-	TRBJ1-1	CASTQRGPFGEAFF	TGTGCCAGTACTCAACGCGGGCCTTTCGGTGAAGCTTTCTTT
-	TRBV7-2	TRBD2	TRBJ2-3	CASSYSGGADTQYF	TGTGCCAGCAGCTACAGCGGGGGAGCAGATACGCAGTATTTT
-	TRBV12-2	-	TRBJ2-3	CASRLGGPSTDTQYF	TGTGCAAGTCGCTTAGGAGGGCCTAGCACAGATACGCAGTATTTT
few	TRBV6-5	-	TRBJ2-7	CASGPSPPYEQYF	TGTGCCAGCGGCCCCTCCCCCCCCTACGAGCAGTACTTC
once	TRBV5-1	-	TRBJ2-2	CASSQGTGELFF	TGCGCCAGCAGCCAGGGCACCGGGGAGCTGTTTTTT
-	TRBV11-2	-	TRBJ2-1	CASSFREKEQFF	TGTGCCAGCAGCTTCCGGGAAAAAGAGCAGTTCTTC
-	TRBV6-6	-	TRBJ2-6	CASAGSTGANVLTF	TGTGCCAGTGCGGGGTCAACTGGGGCCAACGTCCTGACTTTC
-	TRBV6-6	TRBD1	TRBJ2-2	CASSRGQGDNTGELFF	TGTGCCAGCAGCCGGGGACAGGGGGATAACACCGGGGAGCTGTTTTTT
-	TRBV7-2	TRBD1	TRBJ2-3	CASSRDRGRDTQYF	TGTGCCAGCAGTCGGGACAGGGGGCGAGATACGCAGTATTTT
-	TRBV2	-	TRBJ1-1	CASRRGEDTEAFF	TGTGCCAGCAGACGGGGGGAGGACACTGAAGCTTTCTTT
once	TRBV5-6	TRBD2	TRBJ2-7	CASSLGTSGTYEQYF	TGTGCCAGCAGCTTGGGGACTAGCGGCACCTACGAGCAGTACTTC
-	TRBV19	-	TRBJ1-2	CASTAGQTGFYGYTF	TGTGCCAGTACCGCAGGCCAAACAGGGTTCTATGGCTACACCTTC